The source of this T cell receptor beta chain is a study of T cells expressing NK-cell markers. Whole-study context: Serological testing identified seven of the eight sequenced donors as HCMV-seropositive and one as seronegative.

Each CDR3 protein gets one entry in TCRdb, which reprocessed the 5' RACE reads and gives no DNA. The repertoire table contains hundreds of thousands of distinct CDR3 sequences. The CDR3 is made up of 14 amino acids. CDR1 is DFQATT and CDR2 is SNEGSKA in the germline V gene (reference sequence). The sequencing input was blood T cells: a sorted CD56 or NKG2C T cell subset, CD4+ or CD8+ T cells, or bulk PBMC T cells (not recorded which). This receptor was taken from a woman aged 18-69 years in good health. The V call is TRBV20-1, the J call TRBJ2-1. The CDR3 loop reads CSASVLTSYNEQFF.